The next 18 T cell receptor beta chains were all read from a single sample in a study of tumor and adjacent non-tumor tissue in lung cancer. No cell sorting was done before RNA was extracted from the tissue. A modified ARM-PCR protocol with three rounds of nested PCR amplified TCRbeta. MiXCR, run by TCRdb on the multiplex PCR reads, gives a single entry per CDR3 protein. The sample lists 100,000 to 150,000 distinct CDR3 sequences; about 66% were seen once. What was sequenced was lung tumor tissue. These receptors were taken from a man under 40 with non-small cell lung cancer.

This clonotype was counted ten times or more. This chain uses TRBV5-5 with TRBJ2-2; TRBD2 might be the D (6 bases). The ends were cut back, 4 bases at V and 3 bases at J, with 13 bases in the middle. Germline V gene data show CDR1 as SGHKS and CDR2 as YYEKEE (reference sequence). CDR3 length: 15 amino acids. This CDR3 is CASSPPGGDTGELFF. Written as DNA, the CDR3 is TGTGCCAGCAGCCCGCCGGGCGGGGACACCGGGGAGCTGTTTTTT.

Worth noting for this clonotype: With a much larger clone just one base away, this may be a read error. This chain joins TRBV7-9 and TRBJ1-1; 7 nucleotides align to TRBD1. The length of the CDR3 is 12 residues. V was clipped by 10 bases and J by 3 bases; unmatched bases: 5. Germline lookup yields CDR1 SEHNR and CDR2 FQNEAQ (reference sequence). CDR3 region: CANRQGDTEAFF. The CDR3 nucleotides read TGTGCCAACAGACAGGGTGACACTGAAGCTTTCTTT.

Regarding this clonotype: Since no conserved phenylalanine or tryptophan closes the CDR3, a read error is the likely cause. This sequence joins TRBV10-3 and TRBJ2-3; 8 bases agree with TRBD1. The CDR3 sequence is 14 residues long. The germline V gene has CDR1 ENHRY and CDR2 SYGVKD. The V and J ends lost 10 bases and 5 bases, in that order; junction bases with no gene match: 11. The CDR3 DNA sequence: TGTGCCACCTCGGACAGGGCTATCATAGATACGCAGTATTGT. As protein: CATSDRAIIDTQYC.

Points on this clonotype: One end of the junction varies from germline; a read error may be responsible. V usage is TRBV11-2 and J usage is TRBJ2-3; 7 bases match TRBD1. This CDR3 has 15 amino acids. Germline assignment: CDR1 SGHAT and CDR2 FQNNGV. The CDR3 sequence is CTSSLGTAGTDTQYF. The CDR3, as DNA: TGTACCAGCAGCTTGGGGACAGCGGGCACAGATACGCAGTATTTT.

The count of this clonotype is one. The junction departs from germline at one end; a sequencing error may be responsible. This chain uses TRBV4-1 with TRBJ1-1; 8 positions agree with TRBD1. Germline loops: CDR1 MGHRA, CDR2 YSYEKL. The CDR3 consists of 15 residues. CDR3 sequence reads: CASSERQGKNTEAFF. CDR3 sequence (DNA): TGCGCCAGCAGCGAACGACAGGGGAAGAACACTGAAGCCTTCTTT.

This chain joins TRBV10-3 and TRBJ2-7; tentatively, D is TRBD1 (5 bases). The CDR3 sequence is 15 residues long. The V gene lost 4 bases and the J gene lost 0 bases, with 13 bases spanning the gap. CDR1 is ENHRY, CDR2 SYGVKD, per germline. The CDR3 loop is CAISGTPKYSYEQYF. In nucleotides, the CDR3 is TGTGCCATCAGTGGGACACCTAAGTACTCCTACGAGCAGTACTTC.

V usage is TRBV6-6 and J usage is TRBJ1-5; D unclear. The end of the DNA is better explained by TRBJ2-3, so the J call may be wrong. Germline V gene data show CDR1 as MNHNY and CDR2 as SVGAGI (reference sequence). The CDR3 loop spans 14 amino acids. CDR3 region: CASSPLRTKQPQYF. The CDR3 DNA sequence: TGTGCCAGCAGCCCACTAAGGACGAAACAGCCCCAGTATTTT.

In its sample, this clonotype was seen many times. The chain couples TRBV6-2 or TRBV6-3 to TRBJ2-6; D is uncertain. V was trimmed by 3 bases and J by 0 bases, leaving 9 bases between them. The CDR3 spans 16 residues. Germline CDR1 is MNHEY and CDR2 is SVGEGT. CDR3 coding DNA: TGTGCCAGCAGTTATTCAGTTCGCTCTGGGGCCAACGTCCTGACTTTC. Amino acids: CASSYSVRSGANVLTF.

A remark on this clonotype: A read error may account for a junction end that differs from germline. The rearrangement joins TRBV20-1 to TRBJ2-3; D may be TRBD1 or TRBD2 (5 bases each). The CDR3 extends over 11 amino acids. Germline CDR1 reads DFQATT; CDR2 reads SNEGSKA (reference sequence). In DNA form, the CDR3 reads TGCAGTGGTAGAGGGGAAGATACGCAGTATTTT. Translating gives CSGRGEDTQYF.

The rearrangement joins TRBV20-1 to TRBJ1-2, with no clear D. Germline V CDR1 and CDR2: DFQATT, SNEGSKA (reference sequence). The length of the CDR3 is 11 residues. The CDR3 region has the DNA TGCAATGCCGAGATGGGCTATGGCTACACCTTC. This translates into CNAEMGYGYTF.

This chain links TRBV20-1 with TRBJ1-4; no definite D call. The germline V and J ends were trimmed by 3 bases and 9 bases, with 11 bases remaining between them. Germline CDR1 and CDR2: DFQATT and SNEGSKA (reference sequence). This CDR3 spans 12 amino acids. The CDR3 region has the DNA TGCAGTGCTAGTTATCGGGCTAAAAAACTGTTTTTT. Translated, it gives CSASYRAKKLFF.

Comment on this clonotype: At one boundary the junction diverges from the germline segment, which might be a read error. V is TRBV12-3 or TRBV12-4 and J is TRBJ2-1; D is unclear. The CDR3 is made up of 12 amino acids. CDR3: CAGSLTGDEQFF. CDR3 DNA: TGTGCCGGCAGTTTAACCGGCGATGAACAGTTCTTC.

Worth noting for this clonotype: The conserved closing phenylalanine or tryptophan is absent in this CDR3, likely reflecting a read error. J is TRBJ2-3 and V is TRBV20-1; D is perhaps TRBD1 (6 bases). This CDR3 is 14 amino acids long. Germline values: CDR1 DFQATT, CDR2 SNEGSKA (reference sequence). Trimming took 6 bases from V and 3 from J, leaving 16 bases between them. CDR3 residues: CSAKARGNTDTQYS. The CDR3 DNA is TGCAGTGCAAAGGCGAGGGGGAATACAGATACGCAGTATTCT.

Remarks on this clonotype: The junction does not match germline at one end; this may be a read error. V and J are TRBV5-5 and TRBJ1-5, with D unresolved. This CDR3 contains 13 residues. The V gene's germline CDR1 is SGHKS and CDR2 YYEKEE (reference sequence). The CDR3: CASSLWSNQLQHF. Here the CDR3 DNA reads TGTGCCAGCAGCTTGTGGAGTAATCAGCTCCAGCATTTT.

This sequence joins TRBV12-3 or TRBV12-4 and TRBJ2-7, with D possibly TRBD2 on 6 matching bases. This CDR3 comprises 14 residues. The ends were cut back, 1 base at V and 3 bases at J, with 10 bases in the middle. This CDR3 reads CASSLGLVGYEQYF. CDR3 sequence (DNA): TGTGCCAGCAGTTTAGGACTAGTGGGCTACGAGCAGTACTTC.

Concerning this clonotype: Germline and junction disagree at one end, which may indicate a read error. This chain links TRBV5-6 with TRBJ2-1; no definite D call. Germline values: CDR1 SGHDT, CDR2 YYEEEE. The length of the CDR3 is 13 residues. DNA of the CDR3: TGTGCCAGGAGCTTGGGATTGGGGAATGAGCAGTTCTTC. Protein sequence: CARSLGLGNEQFF.

This clonotype occurred a few times. The chain has TRBV12-3 or TRBV12-4 and TRBJ2-7, with 9 bases fitting TRBD2. The CDR3 has 14 residues. Losses at the gene ends were 3 bases for V and 0 bases for J; bases not matched to a gene: 0. CDR3 DNA sequence: TGTGCCAGCAGTTTGACTAGCGGCTCCTACGAGCAGTACTTC. Encoded protein: CASSLTSGSYEQYF.

Comment on this clonotype: The CDR3 end shows no conserved phenylalanine or tryptophan, and so a read error is likely. The chain is built from TRBV20-1 and TRBJ2-7, with 10 bases lining up with TRBD2. The CDR3 totals 15 residues. Looked up from germline, CDR1 is DFQATT and CDR2 is SNEGSKA (reference sequence). Trimming cost V 2 bases and J 4 bases; bases outside gene matches: 8. The CDR3 DNA follows: TGCAGTGCTAGATCGCCTAGCGGGGGATCATACGAGCAGTACTTG. It specifies CSARSPSGGSYEQYL.